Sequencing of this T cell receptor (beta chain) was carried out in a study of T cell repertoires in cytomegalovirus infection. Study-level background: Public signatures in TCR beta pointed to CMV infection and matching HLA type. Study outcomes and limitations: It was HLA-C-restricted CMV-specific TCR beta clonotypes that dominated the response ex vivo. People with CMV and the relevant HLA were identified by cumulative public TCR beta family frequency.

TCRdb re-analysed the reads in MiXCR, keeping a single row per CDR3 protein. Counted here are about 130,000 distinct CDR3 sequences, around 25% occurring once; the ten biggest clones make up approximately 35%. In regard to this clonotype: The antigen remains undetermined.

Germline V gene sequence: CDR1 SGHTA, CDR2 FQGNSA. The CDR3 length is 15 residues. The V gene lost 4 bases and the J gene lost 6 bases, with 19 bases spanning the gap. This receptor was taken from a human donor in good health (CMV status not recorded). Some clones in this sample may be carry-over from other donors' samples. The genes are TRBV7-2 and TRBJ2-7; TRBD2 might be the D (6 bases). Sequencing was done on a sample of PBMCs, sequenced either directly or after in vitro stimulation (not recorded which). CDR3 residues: CASSSRDPSLGEQYF. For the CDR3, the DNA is TGTGCCAGCAGCTCGCGGGACCCCTCTTTGGGCGAGCAGTACTTC. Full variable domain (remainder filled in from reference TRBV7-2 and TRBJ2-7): GAGVSQSPSNKVTEKGKDVELRCDPISGHTALYWYRQSLGQGLEFLIYFQGNSAPDKSGLPSDRFSAERTGGSVSTLTIQRTQQEDSAVYLCASSSRDPSLGEQYFGPGTRLTVT.